These T cell receptor beta chains were read from a single sample in a study of blood T cell repertoires in COVID-19. Libraries were prepared by immunoSEQ multiplex PCR; TCRdb keeps only in-frame clonotypes and omits some of them. The repertoire has about 77,000 clones, approximately 80% of them found once; the top ten carry approximately 4.6%. Specimen: peripheral blood. These receptors came from a woman between 65 and 79 years old with acute or convalescent COVID-19. Each CDR3 is given with its conserved first and last residue. A D gene is named only where the DNA matches it firmly. Some rows have no size entry. The others give once, few or many, or a class for an expanded clone.

cdr3_nt: TGTGCCAGCTCCCGAACAGTGGATCAGAGCAGGGGCAGTAATTCACCCCTCCACTTT
cdr3_aa: CASSRTVDQSRGSNSPLHF
v_call: TRBV18
d_call: .
clone_size: once
j_call: TRBJ1-6

cdr3_nt: TGTGCCAGCAGCTTAAGGGTTGACCACAGGGGGTGGGGAAGCTACGAGCAGTACTTC
cdr3_aa: CASSLRVDHRGWGSYEQYF
v_call: TRBV13
d_call: TRBD1
clone_size: once
j_call: TRBJ2-7

cdr3_nt: TGTGCCAGCAGTTTCCGGGGGAACACTGAAGCTTTCTTT
cdr3_aa: CASSFRGNTEAFF
v_call: TRBV12-3/TRBV12-4
d_call: .
clone_size: .
j_call: TRBJ1-1

cdr3_nt: TGTGCCAGTAGTTGGCGGGGGAACCCAGTCCTCCCAGATACGCAGTATTTT
cdr3_aa: CASSWRGNPVLPDTQYF
v_call: TRBV19
d_call: TRBD2
clone_size: .
j_call: TRBJ2-3

cdr3_nt: TGTGCCAGTGAGCGAGGAGGACAGCCCCAGCATTTT
cdr3_aa: CASERGGQPQHF
v_call: TRBV19
d_call: .
clone_size: .
j_call: TRBJ1-5

cdr3_nt: TGTGCCAGCAGCTTCGGACTAGCGGGGGCCTCGAACACCGGGGAGCTGTTTTTT
cdr3_aa: CASSFGLAGASNTGELFF
v_call: TRBV5-4
d_call: TRBD2
clone_size: .
j_call: TRBJ2-2

cdr3_nt: TGTGCCAGCTCCTTGCCCTACAGGGCGAACACCGGGGAGCTGTTTTTT
cdr3_aa: CASSLPYRANTGELFF
v_call: TRBV18
d_call: .
clone_size: .
j_call: TRBJ2-2

cdr3_nt: TGTGCCAGCAGCTCACAGGGGTTTATCGATGAGCAGTTCTTC
cdr3_aa: CASSSQGFIDEQFF
v_call: TRBV7-3
d_call: TRBD1
clone_size: .
j_call: TRBJ2-1

cdr3_nt: TGTGCCAGCAGCCGGGGGTACGAGCAGTACTTC
cdr3_aa: CASSRGYEQYF
v_call: TRBV7-9
d_call: .
clone_size: .
j_call: TRBJ2-7

cdr3_nt: TGCGCCACCGGGGGGCGCTCCGGGGAGCTGTTTTTT
cdr3_aa: CATGGRSGELFF
v_call: TRBV5-1
d_call: .
clone_size: .
j_call: TRBJ2-2

cdr3_nt: TGTGCCAGCAGCGAAAGGACAGGGCTTAATCAGCCCCAGCATTTT
cdr3_aa: CASSERTGLNQPQHF
v_call: TRBV5-5
d_call: TRBD1
clone_size: few
j_call: TRBJ1-5

cdr3_nt: TGCGCCAGCAGCTTTAGGACAGGGGTGAACACTGAAGCTTTCTTT
cdr3_aa: CASSFRTGVNTEAFF
v_call: TRBV5-1
d_call: TRBD1
clone_size: .
j_call: TRBJ1-1

cdr3_nt: TGTGCCAGCAGCCAAGAGGGGCCCCCGGAATCACCCCTCCACTTT
cdr3_aa: CASSQEGPPESPLHF
v_call: TRBV4-2
d_call: .
clone_size: .
j_call: TRBJ1-6

cdr3_nt: TGCAGGGCCTCGGGGTTGAATGAGCAGTTCTTC
cdr3_aa: CRASGLNEQFF
v_call: TRBV20-1
d_call: .
clone_size: once
j_call: TRBJ2-1

cdr3_nt: TGTGCCAGCAGTCCCCCCGGGGAGTTCACTGAAGCTTTCTTT
cdr3_aa: CASSPPGEFTEAFF
v_call: TRBV5-4
d_call: .
clone_size: .
j_call: TRBJ1-1

cdr3_nt: TGCGCCAGCAGCCAAACCCTCTATAGCAATCAGCCCCAGCATTTT
cdr3_aa: CASSQTLYSNQPQHF
v_call: TRBV4-1
d_call: .
clone_size: few
j_call: TRBJ1-5

cdr3_nt: TGTGCCAGCAGCTTAGACCAGGGGGCAGGTCAGCCCCAGCATTTT
cdr3_aa: CASSLDQGAGQPQHF
v_call: TRBV11-2
d_call: TRBD1
clone_size: .
j_call: TRBJ1-5

cdr3_nt: TGTGCCAGCAGTTCTCCGGGAACCCTAGACAATGAGCAGTTCTTC
cdr3_aa: CASSSPGTLDNEQFF
v_call: TRBV11-1
d_call: .
clone_size: .
j_call: TRBJ2-1

cdr3_nt: TGTGCCAGCAGCTCGGAGAGGGCCCAGTACTTC
cdr3_aa: CASSSERAQYF
v_call: TRBV5-4
d_call: .
clone_size: .
j_call: TRBJ2-5

cdr3_nt: TGTGCCAGCAGCCAGCAGGGGGGCCCCCCTTCAGAGCAGTACTTC
cdr3_aa: CASSQQGGPPSEQYF
v_call: TRBV4-2
d_call: .
clone_size: .
j_call: TRBJ2-7

cdr3_nt: TGTGCCAGTAGCTCCCCCCCGGGAGGGGTGAAGGAAAAACTGTTTTTT
cdr3_aa: CASSSPPGGVKEKLFF
v_call: TRBV19
d_call: .
clone_size: once
j_call: TRBJ1-4

cdr3_nt: TGTGCCAGTAGTAGGGACAGGGACTACAATGAGCAGTTCTTC
cdr3_aa: CASSRDRDYNEQFF
v_call: TRBV19
d_call: TRBD1
clone_size: once
j_call: TRBJ2-1

cdr3_nt: TGTGCCAGCAGTGCCCAGTCCACCCAGACCGGGGAGCTGTTTTTT
cdr3_aa: CASSAQSTQTGELFF
v_call: TRBV2
d_call: .
clone_size: .
j_call: TRBJ2-2

cdr3_nt: TGTGCCAGCAGCCCAGCCGGAGGCCTTATCTATGGCTACACCTTC
cdr3_aa: CASSPAGGLIYGYTF
v_call: TRBV7-9
d_call: .
clone_size: .
j_call: TRBJ1-2